A few counts support the clone carrying this TCR beta chain. Its specificity is not known. This sample is part of a study of glioma-infiltrating T cells. General study points: Above-expected tissue-blood divergence occurred in all gliomas, most in low-grade ones. CDR3 overlap between tissue and blood was very small.

Germline V gene data show CDR1 as MNHNS and CDR2 as SASEGT. The V and J ends lost 4 bases and 2 bases, in that order; junction bases with no gene match: 5. The CDR3 extends over 15 amino acids. TCR alpha and beta CDR3 regions were amplified from RNA using iRepertoire nested multiplex PCR. One-step reverse transcription and amplification started from approximately 100-400 ng of tissue mRNA or PBMC total RNA. TCRdb redid the calling of the multiplex PCR reads with MiXCR, one entry per CDR3 protein. The data contain about 140,000 distinct CDR3 sequences, 35% to 50% of them singletons. The chain carries TRBV6-1 and TRBJ2-1; TRBD1 matches 7 bases. The receptor comes from a human donor with low-grade glioma or glioblastoma, undergoing nonglioma brain surgery, or in good health (not recorded which). The sequenced material came from glioma tissue, nonneoplastic brain tissue, or PBMCs (not recorded which). The CDR3 sequence: CASSGPQGAYNEQFF. The CDR3 DNA follows: TGTGCCAGCAGTGGGCCCCAGGGGGCCTACAATGAGCAGTTCTTC.